This entry concerns a single T cell receptor (beta chain). As yet, its antigen is unknown. This entry is derived from a study of monozygotic twins with inflammatory bowel disease. CDR1 and CDR2 from the germline V gene are MNHNS and SASEGT. This CDR3 region has 15 residues. General study findings and limits: IBD patients showed reduced TCRbeta diversity (inverse Simpson) versus healthy co-twins.

During cDNA synthesis, UMIs that each contained a 6-nucleotide sample barcode were added by means of template switching. From the 5' RACE reads, TCRdb lists one entry per CDR3 protein and no DNA. Its clone listing holds about 380,000 distinct CDR3 sequences. The TCR sequence derives from a human donor with ulcerative colitis or Crohn's disease, or a healthy co-twin of an affected twin (not recorded which). The chain joins TRBV6-1 to TRBJ1-1; TCRdb lists TRBD1, though no DNA is available to test this call. Sequenced sample: blood. The CDR3 reads CASEPQTGVNTEAFF.